Below, 27 T cell receptor beta chains from the same sample are listed, as sequenced in a study of cytomegalovirus exposure and HLA in healthy donors. Both 60 Vbeta primers and 13 Jbeta primers went into the PCR. Measured with immunoSEQ multiplex PCR; TCRdb has only the in-frame clones, and not every one. Among over 150,000 clones listed, 70% to 80% were seen once. Source material: PBMCs. The receptors originated from a man in his thirties or forties in good health and CMV-seropositive.

This chain links TRBV7-8 with TRBJ2-4; D unresolved. The CDR3 is 13 residues long. Trimming took off 5 bases at V and 7 bases at J, with 12 bases between the two ends. Germline V CDR1 and CDR2: SGHVS, FQNEAQ. CDR3 sequence reads: CASSAPPQNIQYF. In DNA form, the CDR3 reads TGTGCCAGCAGCGCCCCGCCCCAGAACATTCAGTACTTC.

This clone showed up just a few times. The rearrangement joins TRBV11-2 to TRBJ2-7; tentative D call: TRBD2 (6 bases). The CDR3 has 15 amino acids. V gave up 6 bases and J gave up 0 bases, with 15 bases separating them. CDR1 is SGHAT and CDR2 is FQNNGV in the germline V gene. This CDR3 is CASRTPTSRSYEQYF. CDR3 coding DNA: TGTGCCAGCAGGACACCAACTAGCCGCTCCTACGAGCAGTACTTC.

This clone has just a few counts. This chain uses TRBV7-2 with TRBJ2-3; 8 bases align to TRBD2. The V gene's germline CDR1 is SGHTA and CDR2 FQGNSA. This CDR3 region has 14 residues. The junction had 12 bases not matched to a gene; V was cut back by 5 bases and J by 11 bases. The CDR3 bases are TGTGCCAGCAGCCCACCCGCGGGGGCGGGGGGGCAGTATTTT. Protein: CASSPPAGAGGQYF.

The rearrangement uses TRBV28 and TRBJ1-6, with 7 bases matching TRBD1. CDR3 size: 16 residues. V was pared by 6 bases and J by 13 bases, with 18 bases of the junction left unmatched. Germline V CDR1 and CDR2: MDHEN, SYDVKM. The chain's CDR3 is CASSHTLGQRGSPLHF. As DNA, the CDR3 is TGTGCCAGCAGCCACACCCTGGGACAGCGAGGATCTCCCCTCCACTTT.

This chain uses TRBV9 with TRBJ2-2, with a tentative D call TRBD1 (6 bases). From germline, CDR1 is SGDLS and CDR2 YYNGEE. This CDR3 is built from 14 residues. Trimming stripped 3 bases from V and 6 bases from J, with 12 bases between. The CDR3 nucleotides are TGTGCCAGCAGCGCCCAACAGGGTTCCGGGGAGCTGTTTTTT. Amino acid sequence: CASSAQQGSGELFF.

The CDR3 is CASSIQKNTEAFF. DNA for the CDR3: TGTGCCAGCAGCATACAGAAAAACACTGAAGCTTTCTTT. The rearrangement links TRBV7-3 to TRBJ1-1; D is undetermined. Between the trimmed V and J ends, which lost 5 bases and 2 bases, there was a span of 9 bases. Germline values: CDR1 SGHTA, CDR2 FQGTGA. The CDR3 spans 13 residues. The whole variable domain, filled in from reference TRBV7-3 and TRBJ1-1, reads GAGVSQTPSNKVTEKGKYVELRCDPISGHTALYWYRQSLGQGPEFLIYFQGTGAADDSGLPNDRFFAVRPEGSVSTLKIQRTERGDSAVYLCASSIQKNTEAFFGQGTRLTVV.

CDR3 residues: CASRGAGELFF. In DNA, the CDR3 is TGTGCCAGTCGGGGTGCCGGGGAGCTGTTTTTT. V usage is TRBV19 and J usage is TRBJ2-2, with D perhaps matching TRBD2 (5 bases). V was cut by 8 bases and J by 6 bases, with 7 bases left in between. CDR3 length equals 11 residues. Germline V gene data show CDR1 as LNHDA and CDR2 as SQIVND (reference sequence).

This clone was observed a few times. The V and J genes are TRBV7-8 and TRBJ2-7; D is perhaps TRBD2 (6 bases). The length of the CDR3 is 14 residues. Trimming pared 5 bases from V and 2 bases from J, leaving 13 bases between. Germline V lookup: CDR1 SGHVS, CDR2 FQNEAQ. The CDR3 bases are TGTGCCAGCAGCCCGCGGGACTCTACCTACGAGCAGTACTTC. Translating it yields CASSPRDSTYEQYF. The complete variable domain, with remaining parts taken from reference TRBV7-8 and TRBJ2-7, reads GAGVSQSPRYKVAKRGQDVALRCDPISGHVSLFWYQQALGQGPEFLTYFQNEAQLDKSGLPSDRFFAERPEGSVSTLKIQRTQQEDSAVYLCASSPRDSTYEQYFGPGTRLTVT.

V gene TRBV30 combines with J gene TRBJ1-2; D not certain. CDR1 is GTSNPN, CDR2 SVGIG, per germline (reference sequence). The CDR3 runs to 12 residues. Between the trimmed V and J ends, which lost 5 bases and 3 bases, there was a span of 10 bases. CDR3 protein: CAWERSYYGYTF. The CDR3 DNA reads as TGTGCCTGGGAGCGCAGCTACTATGGCTACACCTTC.

The chain carries TRBV27 and TRBJ2-5; possibly TRBD1 for D (5 bases). This CDR3 region has 13 residues. Germline V lookup: CDR1 MNHEY, CDR2 SMNVEV (reference sequence). V was cut by 5 bases and J by 5 bases, with 12 bases left in between. This chain's CDR3 is CASSVSPGETQYF. CDR3 bases: TGTGCCAGCAGTGTCTCCCCAGGGGAGACCCAGTACTTC.

This chain joins TRBV10-2 and TRBJ2-5; possible D gene TRBD2, 6 bases. The CDR3 runs to 15 residues. CDR1 and CDR2 (germline): WSHSY, SAAADI. V gave up 4 bases and J gave up 5 bases, with 17 bases separating them. CDR3 sequence: CASSARVGGGETQYF. DNA of the CDR3: TGCGCCAGCAGTGCGAGGGTCGGGGGTGGGGAGACCCAGTACTTC.

The rearrangement uses TRBV6-6 and TRBJ2-7; TRBD2 matches at 7 bases. The J segment lost 3 bases and the V segment lost 7 bases, leaving 12 bases of the junction unmatched. The germline gives CDR1 MNHNY, CDR2 SVGAGI (reference sequence). This CDR3 spans 15 amino acids. CDR3 amino acids: CASTVTAGPFYEQYF. The CDR3 DNA reads as TGTGCCAGCACAGTTACAGCGGGGCCCTTCTACGAGCAGTACTTC.

The V call is TRBV7-2, the J call TRBJ2-7; D unresolved. Germline V CDR1 and CDR2: SGHTA, FQGNSA. Trimming removed 3 bases from V and 0 bases from J, with 9 bases in between. The CDR3 is 14 amino acids. The CDR3 coding sequence is TGTGCCAGCAGCTTTGGTCTACCCTCCTACGAGCAGTACTTC. Encoded protein: CASSFGLPSYEQYF.

This clone has a handful of counts. V and J are TRBV14 and TRBJ1-3; 8 bases are shared with TRBD1. Germline V gene sequence: CDR1 SGHDN, CDR2 FVKESK. The length of the CDR3 is 16 residues. Germline trimming cut 2 bases from V and 4 bases from J; bases unmatched to any gene: 7. The CDR3 coding sequence is TGTGCCAGCAGCCAACAGACAGGGGTGTCAGGAAACACCATATATTTT. Its protein product is CASSQQTGVSGNTIYF. Full variable domain (missing parts from reference TRBV14 and TRBJ1-3): EAGVTQFPSHSVIEKGQTVTLRCDPISGHDNLYWYRRVMGKEIKFLLHFVKESKQDESGMPNNRFLAERTGGTYSTLKVQPAELEDSGVYFCASSQQTGVSGNTIYFGEGSWLTVV.

The rearrangement uses TRBV5-4 and TRBJ2-3; 9 bases line up with TRBD1. Germline values: CDR1 SGHNT, CDR2 YYREEE (reference sequence). V was pared by 4 bases and J by 1 base, with 7 bases of the junction left unmatched. The CDR3 totals 16 residues. The CDR3 DNA follows: TGTGCCAGCAGCGACGGACAGGGGTTCGGCACAGATACGCAGTATTTT. Translation gives CASSDGQGFGTDTQYF.

The chain recombines TRBV18 with TRBJ1-1; D unclear. Germline V gives CDR1 KGHSH, CDR2 LQKENI. Trimming shortened V by 0 bases and J by 5 bases, and 10 bases separated the two germline ends. There are 14 residues in the CDR3. The CDR3 is CASSPPAGRTEAFF. The CDR3 coding sequence is TGTGCCAGCTCACCACCAGCCGGGAGGACTGAAGCTTTCTTT.

The J gene is TRBJ1-2, the V gene TRBV2, with 9 bases aligning to TRBD1. Trimming removed 7 bases from V and 6 bases from J; junction bases left unmatched: 9. The CDR3 totals 14 residues. Germline assignment: CDR1 SNHLY and CDR2 FYNNEI. The CDR3 nucleotides read TGTGCCAGCACCCCTCGCAGGACAGGGGATGGCTACACCTTC. This sequence encodes CASTPRRTGDGYTF.

The V and J genes are TRBV6-5 and TRBJ2-3; tentative D call: TRBD2 (6 bases). Germline V lookup: CDR1 MNHEY, CDR2 SVGAGI. The CDR3 spans 15 residues. Trimming took 6 bases from V and 0 from J, leaving 13 bases between them. The CDR3: CASSRRSGSTDTQYF. CDR3 bases: TGTGCCAGCAGCCGTCGAAGCGGGAGCACAGATACGCAGTATTTT.

The chain couples TRBV14 to TRBJ1-2; 10 bases line up with TRBD1. Germline CDR1 SGHDN, CDR2 FVKESK. After removal of 5 bases from V and 3 bases from J, the junction contained 12 bases not matched to a gene. The CDR3 extends over 17 amino acids. In DNA form, the CDR3 reads TGTGCCAGCAGCGTACGGGACAGGGGCCTATCGGACTATGGCTACACCTTC. This codes for CASSVRDRGLSDYGYTF.

This clone has just one count. This rearrangement joins TRBV6-5 to TRBJ1-6; D possibly corresponds to TRBD1 (5 bases). CDR1 and CDR2 from the germline V gene are MNHEY and SVGAGI. This CDR3 region has 15 residues. V dropped 2 bases and J dropped 5 bases, with 10 bases sitting between them. CDR3 sequence: CASSYDRPDNSPLHF. The CDR3 coding sequence is TGTGCCAGCAGTTACGACAGACCGGATAATTCACCCCTCCACTTT.

In this sample, this clone turned up a few times. The J gene is TRBJ2-5, the V gene TRBV5-1; maybe TRBD2 (6 bases). The DNA end is more similar to TRBJ2-7, so the J call may be wrong. CDR3 length equals 17 residues. Germline V gives CDR1 SGHRS, CDR2 YFSETQ. CDR3: CASSQSRSSELSYEQYF. CDR3 DNA: TGCGCCAGCAGCCAATCCCGCTCTAGCGAGTTGTCCTACGAGCAGTACTTC.

The chain carries TRBV30 and TRBJ2-1, with 13 bases that match TRBD2. V lost 2 bases and J lost 2; bases outside the gene matches: 6. Germline CDR1 is GTSNPN and CDR2 is SVGIG (reference sequence). The CDR3 length is 17 residues. CDR3 sequence reads: CAWSPGLAGVAYNEQFF. The CDR3 DNA follows: TGTGCCTGGAGTCCCGGACTAGCGGGAGTGGCCTACAATGAGCAGTTCTTC. The full variable domain, with the rest looked up from reference TRBV30 and TRBJ2-1, is SQTIHQWPATLVQPVGSPLSLECTVEGTSNPNLYWYRQAAGRGLQLLFYSVGIGQISSEVPQNLSASRPQDRQFILSSKKLLLSDSGFYLCAWSPGLAGVAYNEQFFGPGTRLTVL.

Details on this clone: The same CDR3 is also encoded by other DNA sequences in this sample. The chain recombines TRBV9 with TRBJ2-2; 7 bases map to TRBD2. This CDR3 is built from 15 residues. In germline, CDR1 is SGDLS, CDR2 YYNGEE. V lost 0 bases and J lost 4; bases outside the gene matches: 3. In nucleotides, the CDR3 is TGTGCCAGCAGCGTAGGACTAGCAGGCACCGGGGAGCTGTTTTTT. Protein sequence: CASSVGLAGTGELFF.

The genes are TRBV2 and TRBJ2-7; 9 bases match TRBD2. The CDR3 loop spans 15 amino acids. V was clipped by 7 bases and J by 4 bases; unmatched bases: 11. The V gene's germline CDR1 is SNHLY and CDR2 FYNNEI. In DNA form, the CDR3 reads TGTGCCAGCAACACGCTAGCGGGGCGCTCTTACGAGCAGTACTTC. The encoded protein is CASNTLAGRSYEQYF.

This chain connects TRBV6-4 to TRBJ2-2; D is uncertain. The CDR3 length is 13 residues. The V end was cut by 6 bases, the J end by 7 bases, with 12 bases between. Germline V CDR1 and CDR2: MRHNA, SNTAGT. The chain's CDR3 is CASRPRGDGELFF. The CDR3 coding sequence is TGTGCCAGCAGGCCTCGAGGCGACGGGGAGCTGTTTTTT.

This rearrangement joins TRBV5-4 to TRBJ1-1; unclear D gene. Germline V lookup: CDR1 SGHNT, CDR2 YYREEE (reference sequence). The CDR3 has 16 amino acids. Trimming pared 0 bases from V and 4 bases from J, leaving 16 bases between. The CDR3 region is CASSLGSKHGGTEAFF. DNA of the CDR3: TGTGCCAGCAGCTTGGGCTCCAAACACGGAGGCACTGAAGCTTTCTTT.

The chain links TRBV7-9 to TRBJ2-7; possibly TRBD1 for D (6 bases). CDR1 is SEHNR, CDR2 FQNEAQ, per germline (reference sequence). V dropped 1 base and J dropped 2 bases, with 15 bases sitting between them. The CDR3 is 16 amino acids. CDR3 protein: CASSLEGQGMPYEQYF. DNA for the CDR3: TGTGCCAGCAGCTTAGAGGGTCAGGGGATGCCCTACGAGCAGTACTTC.